Listed below are T cell receptor beta chains from one sample, sequenced in a study of CD8 T cells in ankylosing spondylitis. TCRdb fed the 5' RACE reads into MiXCR, producing one record per CDR3 protein. The sample includes about 260,000 distinct CDR3 sequences, roughly a quarter of them seen just once. The specimen sequenced was blood, either unsorted or a sorted T cell fraction (not recorded which). These TCRs come from a male donor with ankylosing spondylitis or in good health (not recorded which). CDR3s include the opening cysteine and the closing phenylalanine or tryptophan. The D gene is left open where the match is weak. Only part of the rows carry a size: once, few, many, or a class if the clone is expanded.

d_gene: NA; j_gene: TRBJ2-5; abundance: many; v_gene: TRBV21-1; CDR3aa: CASSKGADHRETQYF; CDR3nt: TGTGCCAGCAGCAAAGGGGCAGACCATCGAGAGACCCAGTACTTC
d_gene: NA; j_gene: TRBJ2-7; abundance: NA; v_gene: TRBV12-3/TRBV12-4; CDR3aa: CASSFYRDGAYEQYF; CDR3nt: TGTGCCAGCAGTTTCTACAGGGATGGAGCCTACGAGCAGTACTTC
d_gene: TRBD2; j_gene: TRBJ2-1; abundance: NA; v_gene: TRBV20-1; CDR3aa: CSARRPPGGPTGVDEQFF; CDR3nt: TGCAGTGCTAGACGTCCCCCGGGGGGGCCGACGGGGGTGGATGAGCAGTTCTTC
d_gene: NA; j_gene: TRBJ1-1; abundance: few; v_gene: TRBV29-1; CDR3aa: CSVAPRAAEAFF; CDR3nt: TGCAGCGTTGCCCCAAGGGCAGCTGAAGCTTTCTTT
d_gene: TRBD1; j_gene: TRBJ1-6; abundance: NA; v_gene: TRBV12-3/TRBV12-4; CDR3aa: CASSSGQGESPLHF; CDR3nt: TGTGCCAGCAGTTCGGGACAGGGGGAGTCACCCCTCCACTTT
d_gene: NA; j_gene: TRBJ2-3; abundance: many; v_gene: TRBV29-1; CDR3aa: CSVQRGGTDTQYF; CDR3nt: TGCAGCGTTCAAAGGGGGGGAACAGATACGCAGTATTTT
d_gene: TRBD1; j_gene: TRBJ2-1; abundance: many; v_gene: TRBV5-1; CDR3aa: CASSWGGQGVQEQFF; CDR3nt: TGCGCCAGCAGCTGGGGAGGACAGGGGGTACAAGAGCAGTTCTTC
d_gene: TRBD2; j_gene: TRBJ2-7; abundance: NA; v_gene: TRBV29-1; CDR3aa: CSVNTRWGGSYEQYF; CDR3nt: TGCAGCGTTAATACCCGCTGGGGGGGGTCCTACGAGCAGTACTTC
d_gene: NA; j_gene: TRBJ2-3; abundance: NA; v_gene: TRBV7-2; CDR3aa: CASSLERRTADTQYF; CDR3nt: TGTGCCAGCAGCTTAGAAAGGAGGACCGCAGATACGCAGTATTTT
d_gene: TRBD2; j_gene: TRBJ2-1; abundance: NA; v_gene: TRBV13; CDR3aa: CASSLGQIRSGDANEQFF; CDR3nt: TGTGCCAGCAGCTTAGGCCAGATTCGTAGCGGGGATGCCAATGAGCAGTTCTTC
d_gene: NA; j_gene: TRBJ2-1; abundance: NA; v_gene: TRBV12-3/TRBV12-4; CDR3aa: CASSPIGQKGVNEQFF; CDR3nt: TGTGCCAGCAGCCCAATCGGACAAAAGGGGGTGAATGAGCAGTTCTTC
d_gene: TRBD1; j_gene: TRBJ1-1; abundance: NA; v_gene: TRBV10-3; CDR3aa: CAISEVTGDSEAFF; CDR3nt: TGTGCCATCAGTGAAGTCACAGGGGACTCTGAAGCTTTCTTT
d_gene: NA; j_gene: TRBJ2-1; abundance: few; v_gene: TRBV15; CDR3aa: CATSRNRYNEQFF; CDR3nt: TGTGCCACCAGCAGAAACCGGTACAATGAGCAGTTCTTC
d_gene: TRBD2; j_gene: TRBJ2-3; abundance: NA; v_gene: TRBV19; CDR3aa: CASSPPLAGGPDTDTQYF; CDR3nt: TGTGCCAGTAGTCCCCCACTAGCGGGGGGGCCAGACACAGATACGCAGTATTTT
d_gene: TRBD2; j_gene: TRBJ2-1; abundance: many; v_gene: TRBV11-1; CDR3aa: CASSPYTSRLAGLNEQFF; CDR3nt: TGTGCCAGCAGCCCTTATACTAGTAGACTAGCAGGGTTGAATGAGCAGTTCTTC
d_gene: NA; j_gene: TRBJ2-7; abundance: few; v_gene: TRBV10-3; CDR3aa: CAISESTGPHEQYF; CDR3nt: TGTGCCATCAGTGAGTCGACGGGGCCCCACGAGCAGTACTTC
d_gene: NA; j_gene: TRBJ2-3; abundance: few; v_gene: TRBV20-1; CDR3aa: CSARDPGGPTSTDTQYF; CDR3nt: TGCAGTGCTAGAGACCCCGGGGGACCCACTAGCACAGATACGCAGTATTTT
d_gene: TRBD1; j_gene: TRBJ2-1; abundance: NA; v_gene: TRBV20-1; CDR3aa: CSARDLRQGLRNEQFF; CDR3nt: TGCAGTGCTAGAGATCTAAGACAGGGTCTCCGCAATGAGCAGTTCTTC
d_gene: TRBD1; j_gene: TRBJ2-5; abundance: few; v_gene: TRBV29-1; CDR3aa: CSAVPTGSETQYF; CDR3nt: TGCAGCGCTGTACCGACAGGGTCCGAGACCCAGTACTTC
d_gene: TRBD1; j_gene: TRBJ1-4; abundance: many; v_gene: TRBV29-1; CDR3aa: CSVEGTGDNEKLFF; CDR3nt: TGCAGCGTTGAAGGGACAGGGGACAATGAAAAACTGTTTTTT
d_gene: NA; j_gene: TRBJ1-6; abundance: NA; v_gene: TRBV27; CDR3aa: CASSRGQGGSPLHF; CDR3nt: TGTGCCAGCAGTCGGGGGCAGGGTGGTTCACCCCTCCACTTT
d_gene: TRBD1; j_gene: TRBJ2-5; abundance: many; v_gene: TRBV12-3/TRBV12-4; CDR3aa: CASSFSGQGQETQYF; CDR3nt: TGTGCCAGCAGTTTCTCGGGACAGGGGCAAGAGACCCAGTACTTC
d_gene: NA; j_gene: TRBJ2-7; abundance: NA; v_gene: TRBV7-2; CDR3aa: CASSLDYFYEQYF; CDR3nt: TGTGCCAGCAGCTTGGACTATTTCTACGAGCAGTACTTC
d_gene: TRBD1; j_gene: TRBJ1-4; abundance: many; v_gene: TRBV7-2; CDR3aa: CASSSLDRIRGKLFF; CDR3nt: TGTGCCAGCAGCAGCTTGGACAGGATTAGGGGAAAACTGTTTTTT
d_gene: NA; j_gene: TRBJ2-3; abundance: NA; v_gene: TRBV20-1; CDR3aa: CSAMRGGPDTQYF; CDR3nt: TGCAGTGCTATGAGGGGGGGACCAGATACGCAGTATTTT
d_gene: TRBD1; j_gene: TRBJ2-7; abundance: NA; v_gene: TRBV12-3/TRBV12-4; CDR3aa: CATSLGTGSNHEQYF; CDR3nt: TGTGCCACCTCTCTCGGGACAGGGTCTAACCACGAGCAGTACTTC
d_gene: NA; j_gene: TRBJ1-2; abundance: NA; v_gene: TRBV12-3/TRBV12-4; CDR3aa: CASSPGLGLGYTF; CDR3nt: TGTGCCAGCAGTCCTGGTCTGGGTTTAGGCTACACCTTC
d_gene: NA; j_gene: TRBJ1-1; abundance: many; v_gene: TRBV5-1; CDR3aa: CASSPDRGGGNTEAFF; CDR3nt: TGCGCCAGCAGCCCGGACAGAGGAGGAGGGAACACTGAAGCTTTCTTT
d_gene: TRBD1; j_gene: TRBJ2-5; abundance: NA; v_gene: TRBV7-7; CDR3aa: CASSIQDRVGETQYF; CDR3nt: TGTGCTAGCAGCATACAGGACAGGGTAGGAGAGACCCAGTACTTC
d_gene: NA; j_gene: TRBJ2-6; abundance: few; v_gene: TRBV6-5; CDR3aa: CASSWGRNSGANVLTF; CDR3nt: TGTGCCAGCAGTTGGGGACGGAACTCTGGGGCCAACGTCCTGACTTTC
d_gene: NA; j_gene: TRBJ2-3; abundance: NA; v_gene: TRBV2; CDR3aa: CASSSDQTGATQYF; CDR3nt: TGTGCCAGCAGTAGTGACCAAACGGGGGCTACGCAGTATTTT
d_gene: TRBD1; j_gene: TRBJ2-3; abundance: few; v_gene: TRBV6-5; CDR3aa: CASSSPSRQGSTDTQYF; CDR3nt: TGTGCCAGCAGTTCCCCATCTCGACAGGGGAGCACAGATACGCAGTATTTT
d_gene: NA; j_gene: TRBJ1-2; abundance: NA; v_gene: TRBV10-3; CDR3aa: CAISEIGQDHYGYTF; CDR3nt: TGTGCCATCAGTGAGATAGGACAAGACCACTATGGCTACACCTTC
d_gene: TRBD2; j_gene: TRBJ2-1; abundance: NA; v_gene: TRBV12-3/TRBV12-4; CDR3aa: CASRLAGVYNEQFF; CDR3nt: TGTGCCAGCAGACTAGCGGGGGTCTACAATGAGCAGTTCTTC
d_gene: NA; j_gene: TRBJ1-2; abundance: few; v_gene: TRBV20-1; CDR3aa: CSARSGTSVGGYTF; CDR3nt: TGCAGTGCCCGGTCCGGGACGTCGGTTGGGGGCTACACCTTC
d_gene: TRBD1; j_gene: TRBJ2-1; abundance: NA; v_gene: TRBV7-2; CDR3aa: CASRHTGTADNEQFF; CDR3nt: TGTGCCAGCAGGCATACCGGGACAGCCGACAATGAGCAGTTCTTC
d_gene: NA; j_gene: TRBJ2-5; abundance: many; v_gene: TRBV4-1; CDR3aa: CASSRGGLQETQYF; CDR3nt: TGCGCCAGCAGCAGAGGAGGACTGCAAGAGACCCAGTACTTC
d_gene: TRBD2; j_gene: TRBJ2-5; abundance: many; v_gene: TRBV20-1; CDR3aa: CSAPDKRGGARKTQYF; CDR3nt: TGCAGTGCCCCCGACAAGCGGGGGGGAGCTAGGAAGACCCAGTACTTC
d_gene: NA; j_gene: TRBJ1-1; abundance: few; v_gene: TRBV12-3/TRBV12-4; CDR3aa: CASSLWQGNTEAFF; CDR3nt: TGTGCCAGCAGTTTATGGCAGGGGAACACTGAAGCTTTCTTT
d_gene: NA; j_gene: TRBJ2-3; abundance: many; v_gene: TRBV12-3/TRBV12-4; CDR3aa: CASSLGRETDTQYF; CDR3nt: TGTGCCAGCAGTTTAGGGAGGGAAACAGATACGCAGTATTTT
d_gene: TRBD1; j_gene: TRBJ1-5; abundance: many; v_gene: TRBV20-1; CDR3aa: CSARGGAQGNQPQHF; CDR3nt: TGCAGTGCCAGGGGGGGGGCGCAAGGCAATCAGCCCCAGCATTTT
d_gene: NA; j_gene: TRBJ1-5; abundance: few; v_gene: TRBV6-1; CDR3aa: CASSITGHSNQPQHF; CDR3nt: TGTGCCAGCAGTATTACAGGCCATAGCAATCAGCCCCAGCATTTT
d_gene: NA; j_gene: TRBJ2-3; abundance: NA; v_gene: TRBV20-1; CDR3aa: CSARDPRGRSDTQYF; CDR3nt: TGCAGTGCTAGAGATCCCAGGGGCAGGTCAGATACGCAGTATTTT
d_gene: NA; j_gene: TRBJ2-7; abundance: few; v_gene: TRBV29-1; CDR3aa: CSVEDGGLEQYF; CDR3nt: TGCAGCGTTGAAGATGGGGGGTTAGAGCAGTACTTC
d_gene: TRBD2; j_gene: TRBJ2-7; abundance: NA; v_gene: TRBV15; CDR3aa: CATGGLARIYEQYF; CDR3nt: TGTGCCACCGGGGGACTAGCGAGGATCTACGAGCAGTACTTC
d_gene: NA; j_gene: TRBJ2-7; abundance: NA; v_gene: TRBV5-1; CDR3aa: CASSLSGLTPRSYEQYF; CDR3nt: TGCGCCAGCAGCTTGTCAGGCTTGACCCCCAGATCCTACGAGCAGTACTTC
d_gene: NA; j_gene: TRBJ2-2; abundance: NA; v_gene: TRBV4-1; CDR3aa: CASSPRAVLRNTGELFF; CDR3nt: TGCGCCAGCAGCCCCAGGGCAGTACTACGAAACACCGGGGAGCTGTTTTTT
d_gene: NA; j_gene: TRBJ2-5; abundance: NA; v_gene: TRBV20-1; CDR3aa: CSARDLELRVRETQYF; CDR3nt: TGCAGTGCTAGAGATCTCGAACTACGAGTTCGCGAGACCCAGTACTTC
d_gene: NA; j_gene: TRBJ2-7; abundance: many; v_gene: TRBV29-1; CDR3aa: CSVEDHTYEQYF; CDR3nt: TGCAGCGTTGAAGATCACACCTACGAGCAGTACTTC
d_gene: TRBD1; j_gene: TRBJ1-6; abundance: few; v_gene: TRBV7-3; CDR3aa: CASSKTGSPISPLHF; CDR3nt: TGTGCCAGCAGCAAGACAGGGAGCCCGATTTCACCCCTCCACTTT
d_gene: NA; j_gene: TRBJ2-1; abundance: many; v_gene: TRBV20-1; CDR3aa: CSASQDYNEQFF; CDR3nt: TGCAGTGCTAGTCAGGACTACAATGAGCAGTTCTTC
d_gene: NA; j_gene: TRBJ2-5; abundance: many; v_gene: TRBV20-1; CDR3aa: CSGMGGTQETQYF; CDR3nt: TGCAGCGGGATGGGCGGCACCCAAGAGACCCAGTACTTC
d_gene: NA; j_gene: TRBJ2-6; abundance: few; v_gene: TRBV29-1; CDR3aa: CSVMTSGWSGANVLTF; CDR3nt: TGCAGCGTAATGACTTCAGGGTGGTCGGGGGCCAACGTCCTGACTTTC
d_gene: TRBD1; j_gene: TRBJ2-7; abundance: NA; v_gene: TRBV12-3/TRBV12-4; CDR3aa: CASSLRQGAREQYF; CDR3nt: TGTGCCAGCAGTTTAAGGCAGGGGGCTAGGGAGCAGTACTTC
d_gene: TRBD2; j_gene: TRBJ2-1; abundance: NA; v_gene: TRBV20-1; CDR3aa: CSATGRGYNEQFF; CDR3nt: TGCAGTGCTACCGGGCGGGGGTACAATGAGCAGTTCTTC
d_gene: TRBD2; j_gene: TRBJ2-1; abundance: many; v_gene: TRBV20-1; CDR3aa: CSANLAGAYNEQFF; CDR3nt: TGCAGTGCTAACCTAGCGGGGGCCTACAATGAGCAGTTCTTC
d_gene: NA; j_gene: TRBJ2-2; abundance: NA; v_gene: TRBV6-5; CDR3aa: CASSLTGLGGELFF; CDR3nt: TGTGCCAGCAGTTTAACAGGTCTCGGCGGGGAGCTGTTTTTT
d_gene: TRBD2; j_gene: TRBJ2-7; abundance: many; v_gene: TRBV20-1; CDR3aa: CSALRAGTSYEQYF; CDR3nt: TGCAGTGCTCTAAGAGCCGGGACTAGTTACGAGCAGTACTTC
d_gene: TRBD1; j_gene: TRBJ1-2; abundance: NA; v_gene: TRBV10-3; CDR3aa: CAISSTGEGGYTF; CDR3nt: TGTGCCATCAGCTCGACAGGGGAGGGTGGCTACACCTTC